The 9 T cell receptor beta chains below come from one sample, sequenced in a study of blood T cell repertoires in COVID-19. Sequencing was performed with immunoSEQ multiplex PCR; in TCRdb, only in-frame clones are kept and a portion is missing. The table has nearly 50,000 clones, around 84% seen once; the top ten hold 2.6%. The specimen sequenced was peripheral blood. Receptor source: a woman aged 80 or older with COVID-19, enrolled during active disease.

The genes are TRBV7-9 and TRBJ1-2, with a tentative D call TRBD1 (5 bases). Germline V lookup: CDR1 SEHNR, CDR2 FQNEAQ (reference sequence). The CDR3 spans 14 residues. V shed 2 bases and J shed 4 bases, with 11 bases lying between them. This chain's CDR3 is CASSLSQGAYGYTF. The CDR3 nucleotides are TGTGCCAGCAGCTTATCGCAGGGTGCCTATGGCTACACCTTC.

The gene calls are TRBV4-1 and TRBJ2-3, with 10 bases identical to TRBD1. The germline V gene encodes CDR1 MGHRA and CDR2 YSYEKL. CDR3 length equals 17 residues. The J segment lost 0 bases and the V segment lost 2 bases, leaving 5 bases of the junction unmatched. The CDR3 spells CASSQLPGQGSTDTQYF. The CDR3 DNA sequence: TGCGCCAGCAGCCAACTCCCGGGACAGGGGAGCACAGATACGCAGTATTTT.

The chain joins TRBV5-4 to TRBJ2-5; D is unresolved. Trimming removed 0 bases from V and 5 bases from J, with 8 bases in between. Germline loops: CDR1 SGHNT, CDR2 YYREEE (reference sequence). CDR3 length: 13 residues. For the CDR3, the DNA is TGTGCCAGCAGCTTGGCGTCGAGGGAGACCCAGTACTTC. This codes for CASSLASRETQYF.

V is TRBV7-2 and J is TRBJ1-6; tentatively, D is TRBD1 (5 bases). Germline V lookup: CDR1 SGHTA, CDR2 FQGNSA. The V end lost 5 bases, the J end lost 10 bases, and 15 bases lay between the germline ends. The length of the CDR3 is 14 residues. The CDR3 nucleotides are TGTGCCAGCAGCGGGGGGGAGGGACGGTCACCCCTCCACTTT. Protein sequence: CASSGGEGRSPLHF.

CDR3 region: CASRSTGGYYGYTF. CDR3 in DNA: TGTGCCAGCAGATCTACAGGGGGCTACTATGGCTACACCTTC. This rearrangement joins TRBV7-9 to TRBJ1-2; TRBD1 agrees at 9 bases. The CDR3 sequence is 14 residues long. Germline V gene data show CDR1 as SEHNR and CDR2 as FQNEAQ (reference sequence). The J segment lost 3 bases and the V segment lost 6 bases, leaving 5 bases of the junction unmatched. The whole variable domain, remainder taken from reference TRBV7-9 and TRBJ1-2, is DTGVSQNPRHKITKRGQNVTFRCDPISEHNRLYWYRQTLGQGPEFLTYFQNEAQLEKSRLLSDRFSAERPKGSFSTLEIQRTEQGDSAMYLCASRSTGGYYGYTFGSGTRLTVV.

The CDR3 here is CASSVALAGQETQYF. The CDR3 DNA reads TGTGCCAGCAGCGTAGCACTAGCGGGGCAAGAGACCCAGTACTTC. The chain is built from TRBV9 and TRBJ2-5; 10 nucleotides align to TRBD2. The CDR3 loop spans 15 amino acids. Per the germline V gene, CDR1 is SGDLS and CDR2 is YYNGEE. V lost 0 bases, J lost 2 bases, and 1 base stayed unmatched.

The CDR3 nucleotides read TGTGCCAGCAGCCAAGATCTGCGAAATTCACCCCTCCACTTT. Translating gives CASSQDLRNSPLHF. This rearrangement joins TRBV3-1 (or the pseudogene TRBV3-2) to TRBJ1-6; D gene unclear. The CDR3 runs 14 residues. The V gene's germline CDR1 is LGHDT and CDR2 YNNKEL (reference sequence). Trimming removed 0 bases from V and 7 bases from J, with 7 bases in between.

This clone has only one observation. The chain has TRBV18 and TRBJ1-4, with 8 bases lining up with TRBD1. CDR3 size: 13 residues. Germline-derived CDR1 and CDR2 are KGHSH and LQKENI. The CDR3 is CATAGGLNEKLFF. DNA of the CDR3: TGTGCTACGGCAGGGGGCCTGAATGAAAAACTGTTTTTT.

This clone has only one observation. The chain uses TRBV19 and TRBJ2-6; D gene uncertain. The V gene lost 7 bases and the J gene lost 4 bases, with 17 bases spanning the gap. The CDR3 runs 16 residues. Germline lookup yields CDR1 LNHDA and CDR2 SQIVND (reference sequence). CDR3 in DNA: TGTGCCAGTACCCCCGCTGGAGCTCCAGGGGCCAACGTCCTGACTTTC. This encodes CASTPAGAPGANVLTF.